A single sample gave rise to the 9 T cell receptor beta chains below, sequenced in a study of cytomegalovirus exposure and HLA in healthy donors. The study ran its PCR with 60 Vbeta and 13 Jbeta primers. The table came from immunoSEQ multiplex PCR; TCRdb's copy has only in-frame clones and leaves some out. The sample holds approximately 100,000 clones, roughly 80% seen once. The specimen sequenced was PBMCs. These receptors originate from a female donor in good health and CMV-seropositive.

This rearrangement joins TRBV7-3 to TRBJ2-3; 14 nucleotides agree with TRBD2. This CDR3 has 16 amino acids. Per germline, CDR1 SGHTA and CDR2 FQGTGA. The ends lost 5 bases at V and 2 bases at J; junction bases unmatched: 3. The CDR3 nucleotides are TGTGCCAGCAGCCGGACTAGCGGGGGGAACACAGATACGCAGTATTTT. This translates into CASSRTSGGNTDTQYF. The variable domain in full, with the rest retrieved from reference TRBV7-3 and TRBJ2-3, is GAGVSQTPSNKVTEKGKYVELRCDPISGHTALYWYRQSLGQGPEFLIYFQGTGAADDSGLPNDRFFAVRPEGSVSTLKIQRTERGDSAVYLCASSRTSGGNTDTQYFGPGTRLTVL.

With respect to this clone: The sample has other DNA sequences that encode this CDR3 too. The chain carries TRBV19 and TRBJ2-1; TRBD1 agrees at 8 bases. The CDR3 runs to 15 residues. V lost 3 bases to trimming and J lost 4 bases; unmatched junction nucleotides: 5. Germline V gene lookup returns CDR1 LNHDA and CDR2 SQIVND (reference sequence). This CDR3 is CASSMGQGAYNEQFF. As DNA, the CDR3 is TGTGCCAGTAGTATGGGGCAGGGGGCATACAATGAGCAGTTCTTC.

CDR3: CASSLGAGLLSYEQYF. The CDR3 coding sequence is TGTGCCAGCAGCTTGGGTGCGGGGCTACTTTCCTACGAGCAGTACTTC. The genes are TRBV5-8 and TRBJ2-7; possibly TRBD2 for D (6 bases). V was cut by 0 bases and J by 1 base, with 14 bases left in between. This CDR3 is 16 amino acids long. Germline V gene sequence: CDR1 SGHTS, CDR2 YDEGEE.

This chain links TRBV18 with TRBJ1-4, with a weak D call TRBD1 (5 bases). The CDR3 covers 14 residues. Germline CDR1 KGHSH, CDR2 LQKENI. V was pared by 2 bases and J by 8 bases, with 12 bases between. This CDR3 reads CASSPAGVEEKLFF. CDR3 nucleotides: TGTGCCAGCTCACCAGCGGGGGTGGAAGAAAAACTGTTTTTT.

The chain employs TRBV4-1 and TRBJ2-7, with TRBD2 matching 7 bases. The V and J ends lost 1 base and 5 bases, in that order; junction bases with no gene match: 8. CDR3 length equals 15 residues. Per germline, CDR1 MGHRA and CDR2 YSYEKL. This CDR3 reads CASSQVVGGRHEQYF. In DNA, the CDR3 is TGCGCCAGCAGCCAAGTCGTTGGCGGGAGACACGAGCAGTACTTC.

CDR3 sequence (DNA): TGTGCCAGCAGTTTAGGGGCTCTGAACACTGAAGCTTTCTTT. Amino acid sequence: CASSLGALNTEAFF. The chain has TRBV28 and TRBJ1-1, with a tentative D call TRBD1 (5 bases). Looked up from germline, CDR1 is MDHEN and CDR2 is SYDVKM. The CDR3 consists of 14 residues. V was trimmed by 2 bases and J by 0 bases, leaving 7 bases between them.

The rearrangement uses TRBV7-6 and TRBJ2-2; no firm D call. V lost 6 bases, J lost 1 base, and 3 bases lay in between. CDR3 size: 12 residues. CDR1 and CDR2 from the germline V gene are SGHVS and FNYEAQ. CDR3 region: CASSKNTGELFF. CDR3 nucleotides: TGTGCCAGCAGTAAGAACACCGGGGAGCTGTTTTTT.

The V call is TRBV27, the J call TRBJ2-2; 7 bases map to TRBD1. This CDR3 is built from 16 residues. V lost 5 bases, J lost 1 base, and 7 bases stayed unmatched. CDR1 and CDR2 (germline): MNHEY, SMNVEV (reference sequence). CDR3 amino acids: CASSLEGQVNTGELFF. The CDR3 coding sequence is TGTGCCAGCAGTCTGGAAGGACAGGTGAACACCGGGGAGCTGTTTTTT.

This clone was seen a handful of times. The chain combines TRBV6-1 with TRBJ2-7; 7 bases match TRBD1. The CDR3 is 13 amino acids. V trimming: 6 bases; J trimming: 2 bases; junction bases outside the gene matches: 4. The germline V gene has CDR1 MNHNS and CDR2 SASEGT. The CDR3 nucleotides read TGTGCCAGCAGCCGGGACAGAGCCTACGAGCAGTACTTC. It specifies CASSRDRAYEQYF.